Listed below are T cell receptor beta chains from one sample, sequenced in a study of radiotherapy plus CTLA-4 blockade in lung cancer. Using immunoSEQ multiplex PCR, the repertoire was profiled, and TCRdb retains in-frame clones only, with some absent. The repertoire holds roughly 90,000 clones, with roughly 80% as singletons. The sample in question was peripheral blood, obtained from a patient treated with radiotherapy plus ipilimumab. These receptors were taken from a human donor with non-small cell lung cancer that progressed on radiotherapy plus ipilimumab. The conserved cysteine and the conserved F or W are not part of the CDR3 here. The order of the fields is J gene, V gene, D gene, clone size, CDR3 length, CDR3 protein. D genes are given only for firm matches. Clone size is given for some rows only: seen once, a few or many times, or a class if the clone is expanded.

J gene: TRBJ1-5; V gene: TRBV28; D gene: .; clone size: .; CDR3 length: 10; CDR3 protein: ASRYSNQPQH
J gene: TRBJ1-1; V gene: TRBV5-5; D gene: TRBD1; clone size: .; CDR3 length: 13; CDR3 protein: ASSLAGQVNTEAF
J gene: TRBJ2-5; V gene: TRBV27; D gene: TRBD1; clone size: .; CDR3 length: 13; CDR3 protein: ASSASTGRGETQY
J gene: TRBJ1-2; V gene: TRBV9; D gene: TRBD1; clone size: .; CDR3 length: 13; CDR3 protein: ASSPPTGGAHGYT
J gene: TRBJ2-3; V gene: TRBV19; D gene: TRBD1; clone size: .; CDR3 length: 15; CDR3 protein: ASRPIFRDRGTDTQY
J gene: TRBJ2-7; V gene: TRBV28; D gene: TRBD1; clone size: .; CDR3 length: 13; CDR3 protein: ASSLGDSHSYEQY
J gene: TRBJ1-2; V gene: TRBV6-6; D gene: .; clone size: few; CDR3 length: 14; CDR3 protein: ASREIQGHGNYGYT
J gene: TRBJ1-4; V gene: TRBV9; D gene: TRBD1; clone size: .; CDR3 length: 13; CDR3 protein: ASSVVTGEGEKLF
J gene: TRBJ2-3; V gene: TRBV7-2; D gene: TRBD2; clone size: .; CDR3 length: 14; CDR3 protein: ASSFLAGGPTDTQY
J gene: TRBJ2-1; V gene: TRBV4-1; D gene: .; clone size: .; CDR3 length: 12; CDR3 protein: ASSQGLSPSEQF
J gene: TRBJ2-1; V gene: TRBV4-2; D gene: TRBD2; clone size: few; CDR3 length: 14; CDR3 protein: ASSQAGGSWYNEQF
J gene: TRBJ2-2; V gene: TRBV27; D gene: .; clone size: .; CDR3 length: 11; CDR3 protein: ASTRSNTGELF
J gene: TRBJ1-1; V gene: TRBV30; D gene: TRBD1; clone size: .; CDR3 length: 13; CDR3 protein: AWSPWTGEWTEAF
J gene: TRBJ1-2; V gene: TRBV28; D gene: TRBD1; clone size: once; CDR3 length: 12; CDR3 protein: ASSSRGRGYGYT
J gene: TRBJ2-1; V gene: TRBV5-6; D gene: TRBD1; clone size: once; CDR3 length: 11; CDR3 protein: ASSLANRGEQF
J gene: TRBJ2-2; V gene: TRBV19; D gene: TRBD1; clone size: .; CDR3 length: 17; CDR3 protein: ASSIDLLGWTGDTGELF
J gene: TRBJ1-1; V gene: TRBV27; D gene: TRBD1; clone size: .; CDR3 length: 15; CDR3 protein: ASSPTSLGQGNTEAF
J gene: TRBJ1-2; V gene: TRBV11-2; D gene: .; clone size: .; CDR3 length: 10; CDR3 protein: ASSPGSLGYT
J gene: TRBJ2-2; V gene: TRBV15; D gene: .; clone size: .; CDR3 length: 13; CDR3 protein: ATSRYRENTGELF
J gene: TRBJ2-5; V gene: TRBV5-6; D gene: .; clone size: .; CDR3 length: 11; CDR3 protein: ASSLVNQETQY
J gene: TRBJ2-7; V gene: TRBV28; D gene: .; clone size: .; CDR3 length: 16; CDR3 protein: ASSFWGIASARSYEQY
J gene: TRBJ2-7; V gene: TRBV7-2; D gene: TRBD1; clone size: .; CDR3 length: 14; CDR3 protein: ASSSGGGQGFYEQY
J gene: TRBJ2-2; V gene: TRBV5-4; D gene: TRBD1; clone size: .; CDR3 length: 14; CDR3 protein: ASSFSTGGHTGELF
J gene: TRBJ2-1; V gene: TRBV4-1; D gene: TRBD2; clone size: .; CDR3 length: 12; CDR3 protein: ASSPPSGYNEQF
J gene: TRBJ2-7; V gene: TRBV18; D gene: TRBD1; clone size: .; CDR3 length: 13; CDR3 protein: ASSPSHDRGREQY
J gene: TRBJ2-3; V gene: TRBV5-1; D gene: .; clone size: .; CDR3 length: 12; CDR3 protein: ASSAERSTDTQY
J gene: TRBJ2-1; V gene: TRBV2; D gene: TRBD2; clone size: .; CDR3 length: 13; CDR3 protein: ASSGLAGVYNEQF
J gene: TRBJ1-3; V gene: TRBV7-9; D gene: .; clone size: .; CDR3 length: 13; CDR3 protein: ASRLSRGFGNTIY
J gene: TRBJ1-5; V gene: TRBV28; D gene: .; clone size: .; CDR3 length: 13; CDR3 protein: ASSLAREDNQPQH
J gene: TRBJ1-4; V gene: TRBV2; D gene: .; clone size: .; CDR3 length: 13; CDR3 protein: ASSSNRATNEKLF
J gene: TRBJ1-6; V gene: TRBV6-6; D gene: .; clone size: .; CDR3 length: 10; CDR3 protein: ASRAGNSPLH
J gene: TRBJ2-1; V gene: TRBV6-5; D gene: TRBD2; clone size: .; CDR3 length: 12; CDR3 protein: ASSYSNTSGEQF
J gene: TRBJ2-1; V gene: TRBV30; D gene: .; clone size: .; CDR3 length: 15; CDR3 protein: AWAAGWVGGTVDEQF
J gene: TRBJ1-1; V gene: TRBV7-8; D gene: .; clone size: .; CDR3 length: 11; CDR3 protein: ASSLRMNTEAF
J gene: TRBJ2-5; V gene: TRBV2; D gene: TRBD1; clone size: .; CDR3 length: 12; CDR3 protein: ASSWQGAGETQH
J gene: TRBJ2-5; V gene: TRBV14; D gene: .; clone size: .; CDR3 length: 13; CDR3 protein: ASSQSLGFVETQY
J gene: TRBJ2-1; V gene: TRBV5-1; D gene: TRBD1; clone size: .; CDR3 length: 13; CDR3 protein: ASTPSDRTYNEQF
J gene: TRBJ2-7; V gene: TRBV28; D gene: TRBD2; clone size: .; CDR3 length: 13; CDR3 protein: ASSPSGVSSYEQY
J gene: TRBJ2-3; V gene: TRBV7-8; D gene: .; clone size: .; CDR3 length: 13; CDR3 protein: ASSLVGASTDTQY
J gene: TRBJ1-5; V gene: TRBV30; D gene: .; clone size: .; CDR3 length: 12; CDR3 protein: AWSVGNLDQPQH